This TCR beta chain was captured in a study of CD8 T cells in ankylosing spondylitis. One entry per CDR3 protein results from TCRdb running MiXCR on the 5' RACE reads. Among 300,000 to 350,000 distinct CDR3 sequences listed, more than 20% were seen once. Study outcomes and limitations: Prior literature has documented some motif variants in synovial fluid and blood from reactive arthritis.

In its sample, this clonotype was seen many times. Its cognate antigen is unknown. The V and J ends lost 0 bases and 0 bases respectively, with 7 bases between them. CDR1 DFQATT and CDR2 SNEGSKA come from the germline V gene (reference sequence). The length of the CDR3 is 14 residues. The sample taken for sequencing was blood, either unsorted or a sorted T cell fraction (not recorded which). The rearrangement links TRBV20-1 to TRBJ2-3; D is unresolved. The receptor comes from a female donor with ankylosing spondylitis or in good health (not recorded which). The CDR3 nucleotides read TGCAGTGCTAGAGATTGGGGTAGCACAGATACGCAGTATTTT. Protein: CSARDWGSTDTQYF.